This TCR beta chain was found in a study of OX40 agonist ivuxolimab in advanced cancers. Study overall: Cancers in dose escalation were hepatocellular, melanoma, renal cell and head and neck. In three patients, partial responses were observed, one with hepatocellular carcinoma and two with cutaneous melanoma. Study-level findings and limits: Some nonresponders additionally presented with little normalized T-cell clonal expansion.

Blood sampling took place at baseline, cycle 4 day 1, and cycle 7 day 1. Note on this clone: The antigen remains unidentified.

Profiled with immunoSEQ multiplex PCR; TCRdb holds only in-frame clones, not every one. This sample carries tens of thousands of clones, about 89% of them seen once, and the ten largest clones take approximately 1.7%. With V trimmed by 8 bases and J by 8 bases, 4 bases remained unmatched. This CDR3 comprises 12 residues. CDR1 is WNHNN and CDR2 is SYGVQD in the germline V gene (reference sequence). V usage is TRBV10-1 and J usage is TRBJ1-4, with 8 bases that match TRBD1. The sequencing here drew on CD4+ or CD8+ T cells sorted from blood, taken in a trial of the OX40 agonist ivuxolimab. This receptor was obtained from an adult with an advanced solid tumor such as melanoma, head and neck, liver or kidney cancer. This CDR3 is CASGQGDEKLFF. The CDR3 coding sequence is TGCGCCAGCGGACAGGGTGACGAAAAACTGTTTTTT.